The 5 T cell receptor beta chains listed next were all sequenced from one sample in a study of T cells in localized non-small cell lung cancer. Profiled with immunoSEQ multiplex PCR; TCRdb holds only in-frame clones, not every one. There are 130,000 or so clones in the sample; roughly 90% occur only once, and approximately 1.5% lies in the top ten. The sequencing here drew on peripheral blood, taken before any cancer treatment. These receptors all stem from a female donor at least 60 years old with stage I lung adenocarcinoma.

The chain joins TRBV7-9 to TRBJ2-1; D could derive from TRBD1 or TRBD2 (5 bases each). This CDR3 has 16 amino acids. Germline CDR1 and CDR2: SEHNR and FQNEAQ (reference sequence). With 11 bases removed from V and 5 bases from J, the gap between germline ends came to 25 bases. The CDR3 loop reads CAGTTLNLEVNNEQFF. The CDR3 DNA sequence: TGTGCCGGGACGACCCTGAATCTTGAGGTGAACAATGAGCAGTTCTTC.

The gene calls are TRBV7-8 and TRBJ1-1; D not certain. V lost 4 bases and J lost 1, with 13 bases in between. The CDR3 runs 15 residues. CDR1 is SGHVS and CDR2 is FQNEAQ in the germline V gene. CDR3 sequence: CASSSTGRRNTEAFF. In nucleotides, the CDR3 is TGTGCCAGCAGCTCGACCGGACGAAGGAACACTGAAGCTTTCTTT.

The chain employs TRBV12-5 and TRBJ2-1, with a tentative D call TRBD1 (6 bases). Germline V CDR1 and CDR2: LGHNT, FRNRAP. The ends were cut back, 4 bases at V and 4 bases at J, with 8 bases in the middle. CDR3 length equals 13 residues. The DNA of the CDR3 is TGTGCTAGTGGTTCCGACAGGTACAATGAGCAGTTCTTC. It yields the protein CASGSDRYNEQFF.

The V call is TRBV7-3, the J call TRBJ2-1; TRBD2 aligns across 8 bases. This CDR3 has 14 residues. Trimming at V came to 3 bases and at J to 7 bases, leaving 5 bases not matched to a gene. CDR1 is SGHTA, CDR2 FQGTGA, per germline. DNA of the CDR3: TGTGCCAGCAGCTTGTCGGGAGGGCCGAATGAGCAGTTCTTC. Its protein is CASSLSGGPNEQFF.

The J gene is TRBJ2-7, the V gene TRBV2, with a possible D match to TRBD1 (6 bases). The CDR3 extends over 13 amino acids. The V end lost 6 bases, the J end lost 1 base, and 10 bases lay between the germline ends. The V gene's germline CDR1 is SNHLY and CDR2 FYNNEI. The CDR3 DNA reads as TGTGCCAGCAGCAACGGACAGTCCTACGAGCAGTACTTC. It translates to CASSNGQSYEQYF.